This TCR beta chain was retrieved from a study of blood T cells in healthy people across ages. Findings and caveats of the study: A greater number of naive CD4+ cells and higher diversity distinguished long-lived donors from aged donors.

Per-sample PBMC isolation yielded at least 6 million cells. In this sample, this clonotype turned up a few times. Its specificity is not known. Combining a sample-barcoded 5' primer with a J-beta primer mix, a second PCR ran for roughly 6 to 12 cycles. One entry per CDR3 protein, called by TCRdb with MiXCR from the 5' RACE reads. The data show 1.5 million to 2 million distinct CDR3 sequences, around 48% seen once. Trimming left V 5 bases short and J 1 base short, with 13 bases between. Germline V gene sequence: CDR1 MNHEY, CDR2 SMNVEV (reference sequence). The CDR3 covers 15 residues. The chain uses TRBV27 and TRBJ2-3; a weak D match, TRBD1 (5 bases). This TCR derives from a middle-aged woman in good health. The sequenced sample was blood. CDR3: CASSTTKQGTDTQYF. CDR3 bases: TGTGCCAGCAGTACCACCAAACAGGGCACAGATACGCAGTATTTT.